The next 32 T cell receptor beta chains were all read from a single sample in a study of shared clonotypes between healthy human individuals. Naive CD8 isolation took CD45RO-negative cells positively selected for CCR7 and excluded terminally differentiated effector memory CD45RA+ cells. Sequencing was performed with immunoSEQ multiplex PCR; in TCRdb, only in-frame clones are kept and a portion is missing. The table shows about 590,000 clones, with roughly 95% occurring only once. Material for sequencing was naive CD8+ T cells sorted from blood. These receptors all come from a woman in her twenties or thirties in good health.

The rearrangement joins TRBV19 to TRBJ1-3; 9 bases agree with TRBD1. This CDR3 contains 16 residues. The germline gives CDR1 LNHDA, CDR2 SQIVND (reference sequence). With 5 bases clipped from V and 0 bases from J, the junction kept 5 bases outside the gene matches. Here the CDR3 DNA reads TGTGCCAGTAGTCCCGGACAGGGGATCTCTGGAAACACCATATATTTT. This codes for CASSPGQGISGNTIYF.

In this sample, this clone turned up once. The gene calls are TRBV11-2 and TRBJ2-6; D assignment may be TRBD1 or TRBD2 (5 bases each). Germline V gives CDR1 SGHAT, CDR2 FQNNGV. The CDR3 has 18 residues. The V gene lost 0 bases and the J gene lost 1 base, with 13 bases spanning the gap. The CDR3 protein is CASSLDLGRLSGANVLTF. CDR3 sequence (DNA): TGTGCCAGCAGCTTAGATCTGGGACGGTTATCTGGGGCCAACGTCCTGACTTTC.

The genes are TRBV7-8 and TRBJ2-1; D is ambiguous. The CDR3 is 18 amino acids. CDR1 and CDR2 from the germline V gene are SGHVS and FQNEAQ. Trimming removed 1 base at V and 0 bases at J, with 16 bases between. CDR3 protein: CASSLDWPGPSSYNEQFF. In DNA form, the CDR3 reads TGTGCCAGCAGCTTAGATTGGCCAGGTCCGAGCTCCTACAATGAGCAGTTCTTC.

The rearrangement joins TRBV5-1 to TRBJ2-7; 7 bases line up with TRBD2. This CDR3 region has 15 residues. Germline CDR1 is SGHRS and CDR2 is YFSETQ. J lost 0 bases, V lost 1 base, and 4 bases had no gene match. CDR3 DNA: TGCGCCAGCAGCTTGTCCCCGGGAGGCTCCTACGAGCAGTACTTC. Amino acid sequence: CASSLSPGGSYEQYF.

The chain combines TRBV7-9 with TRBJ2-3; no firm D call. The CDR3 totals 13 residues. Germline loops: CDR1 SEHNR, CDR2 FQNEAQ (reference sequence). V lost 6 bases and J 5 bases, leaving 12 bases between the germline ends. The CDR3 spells CASSPGPEDTQYF. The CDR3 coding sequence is TGTGCCAGCAGTCCTGGGCCAGAAGATACGCAGTATTTT.

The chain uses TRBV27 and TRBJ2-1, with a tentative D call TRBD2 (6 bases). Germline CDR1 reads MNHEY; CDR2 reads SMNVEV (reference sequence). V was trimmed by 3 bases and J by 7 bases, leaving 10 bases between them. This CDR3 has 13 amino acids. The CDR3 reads CASSFGGANEQFF. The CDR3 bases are TGTGCCAGCAGTTTCGGGGGAGCGAATGAGCAGTTCTTC.

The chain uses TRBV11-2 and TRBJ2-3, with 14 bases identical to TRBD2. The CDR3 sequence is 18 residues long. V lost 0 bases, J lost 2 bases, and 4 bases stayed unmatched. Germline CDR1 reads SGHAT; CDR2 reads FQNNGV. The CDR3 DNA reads TGTGCCAGCAGCTTAGATGGACTAGCGGGAGGCCCCACAGATACGCAGTATTTT. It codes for CASSLDGLAGGPTDTQYF.

This CDR3 reads CASSLQGRSYEQYF. For the CDR3, the DNA is TGTGCCAGCAGTTTACAGGGGAGGTCCTACGAGCAGTACTTC. This rearrangement joins TRBV6-5 to TRBJ2-7, with D maybe TRBD1 (7 bases). This CDR3 has 14 residues. Germline CDR1 reads MNHEY; CDR2 reads SVGAGI. Deletions cut 4 bases from V and 1 base from J, with 11 bases between.

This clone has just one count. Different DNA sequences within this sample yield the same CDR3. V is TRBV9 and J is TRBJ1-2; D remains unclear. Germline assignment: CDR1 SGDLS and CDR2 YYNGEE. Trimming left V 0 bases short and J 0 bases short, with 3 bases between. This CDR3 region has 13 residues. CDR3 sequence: CASSVVANYGYTF. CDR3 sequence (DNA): TGTGCCAGCAGCGTAGTTGCTAACTATGGCTACACCTTC.

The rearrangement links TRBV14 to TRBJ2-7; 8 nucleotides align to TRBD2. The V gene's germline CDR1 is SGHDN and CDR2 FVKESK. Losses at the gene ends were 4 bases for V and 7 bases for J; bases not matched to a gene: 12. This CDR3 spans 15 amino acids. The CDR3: CASSLLTGGLGEQYF. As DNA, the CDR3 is TGTGCCAGCAGCCTATTAACGGGAGGGCTCGGGGAGCAGTACTTC.

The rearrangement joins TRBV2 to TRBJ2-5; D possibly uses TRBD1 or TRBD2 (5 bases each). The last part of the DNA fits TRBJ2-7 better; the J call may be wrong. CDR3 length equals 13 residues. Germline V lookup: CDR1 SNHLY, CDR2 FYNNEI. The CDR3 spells CATGVGQTGEQYF. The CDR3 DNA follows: TGTGCCACCGGGGTGGGGCAAACTGGCGAGCAGTACTTC.

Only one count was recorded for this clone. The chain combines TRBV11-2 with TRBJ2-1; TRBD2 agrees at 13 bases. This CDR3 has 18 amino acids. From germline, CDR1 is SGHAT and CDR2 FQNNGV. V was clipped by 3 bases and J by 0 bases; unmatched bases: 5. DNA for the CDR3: TGTGCCAGCAGCTTCTCCGGACTAGCGGGGGACTCCTACAATGAGCAGTTCTTC. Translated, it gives CASSFSGLAGDSYNEQFF.

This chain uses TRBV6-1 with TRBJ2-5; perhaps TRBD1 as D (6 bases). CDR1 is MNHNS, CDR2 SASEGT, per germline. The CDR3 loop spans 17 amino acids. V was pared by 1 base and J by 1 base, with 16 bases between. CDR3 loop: CASSEVRVTGFQETQYF. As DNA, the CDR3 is TGTGCCAGCAGTGAAGTCCGGGTCACAGGGTTCCAAGAGACCCAGTACTTC.

This chain's CDR3 is CSAVQGAYEQYF. In nucleotides, the CDR3 is TGCAGCGCCGTACAGGGGGCCTACGAGCAGTACTTC. The chain links TRBV29-1 to TRBJ2-7; 8 bases map to TRBD1. CDR1 SQVTM and CDR2 ANQGSEA come from the germline V gene. The CDR3 totals 12 residues. V lost 7 bases and J lost 2; bases outside the gene matches: 4.

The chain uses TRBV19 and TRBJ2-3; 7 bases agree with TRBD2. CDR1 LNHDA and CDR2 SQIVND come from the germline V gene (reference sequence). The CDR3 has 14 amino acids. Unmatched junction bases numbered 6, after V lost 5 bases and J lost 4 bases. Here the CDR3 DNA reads TGTGCCAGTAGTTTCCAGACTAGCCCAGATACGCAGTATTTT. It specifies CASSFQTSPDTQYF.

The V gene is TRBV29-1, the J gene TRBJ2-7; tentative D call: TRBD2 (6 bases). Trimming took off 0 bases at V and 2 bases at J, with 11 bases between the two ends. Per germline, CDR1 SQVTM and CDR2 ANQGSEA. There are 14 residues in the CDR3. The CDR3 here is CSVEERTGAYEQYF. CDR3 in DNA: TGCAGCGTTGAAGAGAGGACGGGAGCCTACGAGCAGTACTTC.

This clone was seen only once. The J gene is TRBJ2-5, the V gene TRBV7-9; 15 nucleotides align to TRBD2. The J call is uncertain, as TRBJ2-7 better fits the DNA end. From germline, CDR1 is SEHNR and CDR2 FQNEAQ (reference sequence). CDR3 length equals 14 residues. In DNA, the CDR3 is TGTGCCAGCGGAAGGACTAGCGGGAGGGACGAGCAGTACTTC. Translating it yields CASGRTSGRDEQYF.

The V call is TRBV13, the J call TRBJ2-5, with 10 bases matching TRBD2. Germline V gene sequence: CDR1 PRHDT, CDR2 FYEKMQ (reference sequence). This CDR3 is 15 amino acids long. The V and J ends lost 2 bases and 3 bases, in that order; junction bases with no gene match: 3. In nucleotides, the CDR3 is TGTGCCAGCAGCTTATTAGGACTAGCGGAAGAGACCCAGTACTTC. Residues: CASSLLGLAEETQYF.

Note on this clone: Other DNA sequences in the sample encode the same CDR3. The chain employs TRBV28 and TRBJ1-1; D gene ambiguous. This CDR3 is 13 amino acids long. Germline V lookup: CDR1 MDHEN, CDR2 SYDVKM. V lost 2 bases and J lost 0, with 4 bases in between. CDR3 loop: CASSLDVNTEAFF. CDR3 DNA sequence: TGTGCCAGCAGTTTAGATGTGAACACTGAAGCTTTCTTT.

As DNA, the CDR3 is TGTGCCAGCAGTATAGCGGGGGCCCCCCACGTCCTGACTTTC. It codes for CASSIAGAPHVLTF. The genes are TRBV2 and TRBJ2-6; 9 bases are shared with TRBD2. Germline values: CDR1 SNHLY, CDR2 FYNNEI. The CDR3 runs to 14 residues. Trimming removed 5 bases from V and 11 bases from J; junction bases left unmatched: 7.

As DNA, the CDR3 is TGTGCCAGCCCCCCGGGGACGGATCTGTGGGACGAGCAGTACTTC. This encodes CASPPGTDLWDEQYF. J is TRBJ2-7 and V is TRBV28; D is tentatively TRBD1 or TRBD2 (5 bases each). The V gene lost 8 bases and the J gene lost 5 bases, with 22 bases spanning the gap. The CDR3 consists of 15 residues. Germline V gene sequence: CDR1 MDHEN, CDR2 SYDVKM.

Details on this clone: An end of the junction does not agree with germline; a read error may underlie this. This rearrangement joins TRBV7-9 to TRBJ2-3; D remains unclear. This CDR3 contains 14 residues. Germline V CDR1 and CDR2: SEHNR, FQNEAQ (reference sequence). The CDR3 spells CASTLTPRTDTQYF. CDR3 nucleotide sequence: TGTGCCAGCACCTTAACGCCGAGGACAGATACGCAGTATTTT.

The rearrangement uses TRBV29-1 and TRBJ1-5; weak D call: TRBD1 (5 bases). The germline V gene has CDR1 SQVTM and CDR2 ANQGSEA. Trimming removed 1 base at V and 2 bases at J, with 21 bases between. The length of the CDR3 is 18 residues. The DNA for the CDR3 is TGCAGCGTTGAAGGCCGGGGCGTGGGAGTAAGGGGCAATCAGCCCCAGCATTTT. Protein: CSVEGRGVGVRGNQPQHF.

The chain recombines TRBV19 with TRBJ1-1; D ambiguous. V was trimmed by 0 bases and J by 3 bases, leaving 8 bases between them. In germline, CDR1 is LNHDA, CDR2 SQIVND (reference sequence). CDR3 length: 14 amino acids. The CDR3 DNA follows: TGTGCCAGTAGTATAGATCTCGAATACACTGAAGCTTTCTTT. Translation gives CASSIDLEYTEAFF.

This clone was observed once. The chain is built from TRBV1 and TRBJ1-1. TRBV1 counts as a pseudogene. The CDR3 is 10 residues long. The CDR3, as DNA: TGCACCAGCAGCCACCTGTACCGTCGCTTT. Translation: CTSSHLYRRF.

CDR3 in amino acids: CASSPELSSGFRETQYF. CDR3 bases: TGTGCCAGCAGCCCCGAGCTGTCTAGCGGGTTTAGAGAGACCCAGTACTTC. This sequence joins TRBV7-8 and TRBJ2-5, with 8 bases lining up with TRBD2. V shed 5 bases and J 4 bases; nucleotides not matched to a gene: 15. In germline, CDR1 is SGHVS, CDR2 FQNEAQ. The CDR3 has 17 amino acids.

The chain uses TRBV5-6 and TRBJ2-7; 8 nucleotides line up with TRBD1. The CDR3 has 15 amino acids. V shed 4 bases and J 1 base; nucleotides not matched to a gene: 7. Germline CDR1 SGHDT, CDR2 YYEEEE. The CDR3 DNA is TGTGCCAGCAGCCTCGACAGGGACAGGTCCTACGAGCAGTACTTC. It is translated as CASSLDRDRSYEQYF.

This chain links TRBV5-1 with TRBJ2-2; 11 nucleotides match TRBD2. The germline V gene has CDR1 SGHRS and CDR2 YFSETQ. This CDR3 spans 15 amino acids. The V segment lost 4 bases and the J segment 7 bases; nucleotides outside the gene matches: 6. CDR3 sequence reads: CASSLSGRAIGELFF. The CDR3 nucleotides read TGCGCCAGCAGCCTTAGCGGGAGGGCCATCGGGGAGCTGTTTTTT.

DNA for the CDR3: TGTGCCAGCAGCGAACCAGGGGGCGGCTCTGAAGCTTTCTTT. Amino acids: CASSEPGGGSEAFF. This chain joins TRBV7-9 and TRBJ1-1, with 8 positions matching TRBD1. V gave up 5 bases and J gave up 6 bases; unmatched junction bases: 8. CDR1 SEHNR and CDR2 FQNEAQ come from the germline V gene (reference sequence). The CDR3 totals 14 residues.

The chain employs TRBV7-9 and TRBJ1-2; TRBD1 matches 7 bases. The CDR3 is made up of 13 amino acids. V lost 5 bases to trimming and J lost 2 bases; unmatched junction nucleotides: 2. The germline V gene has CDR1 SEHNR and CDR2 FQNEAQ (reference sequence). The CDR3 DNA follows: TGTGCCAGCAGCCCGACAGGGAACTATGGCTACACCTTC. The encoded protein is CASSPTGNYGYTF.

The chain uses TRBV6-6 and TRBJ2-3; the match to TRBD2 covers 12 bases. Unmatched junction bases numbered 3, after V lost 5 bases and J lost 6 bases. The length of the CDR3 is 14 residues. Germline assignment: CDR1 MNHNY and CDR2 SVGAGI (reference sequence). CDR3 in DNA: TGTGCCAGCAGTCTAGCGGGGGGGGGTGATACGCAGTATTTT. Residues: CASSLAGGGDTQYF.

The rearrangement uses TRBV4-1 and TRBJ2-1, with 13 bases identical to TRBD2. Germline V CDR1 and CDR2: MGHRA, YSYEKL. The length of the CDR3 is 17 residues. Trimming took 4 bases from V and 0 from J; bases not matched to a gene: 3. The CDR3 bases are TGCGCCAGCAGCCCGGGACTAGCGGGACACTCCTACAATGAGCAGTTCTTC. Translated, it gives CASSPGLAGHSYNEQFF.